The 21 T cell receptor beta chains listed next were all sequenced from one sample in a study of T cells in Graves' hyperthyroidism and ophthalmopathy. Using RNA transcripts as the source, TCR beta CDR3 regions were amplified. TCR CDR3 underwent first-round RT-PCR with the HTBI primer set. TCRdb redid the calling of the multiplex PCR reads with MiXCR, one entry per CDR3 protein. The sample consists of about 640,000 distinct CDR3 sequences, roughly 20% of them appearing once. Sequenced: blood. These receptors originate from a man under 40 with Graves' ophthalmopathy.

This clonotype was observed at least ten times. In DNA form, the CDR3 reads TGTGCCAGCAGTGACAGGCTAGGAAGCACAGATACGCAGTATTTT. Translation: CASSDRLGSTDTQYF. V and J are TRBV2 and TRBJ2-3; no clear D. The germline gives CDR1 SNHLY, CDR2 FYNNEI. Trimming removed 3 bases from V and 0 bases from J, with 10 bases in between. CDR3 size: 15 residues.

The chain has TRBV11-2 and TRBJ1-3; D may be TRBD1 (5 bases). The germline gives CDR1 SGHAT, CDR2 FQNNGV. The CDR3 extends over 14 amino acids. V lost 10 bases, J lost 0 bases, and 13 bases lay in between. CDR3: CATRLGGSGNTIYF. The CDR3 DNA follows: TGTGCCACTCGACTTGGGGGCTCTGGAAACACCATATATTTT.

This clonotype was observed many times. The chain is built from TRBV11-2 and TRBJ1-1; D is uncertain. V was cut by 0 bases and J by 5 bases, with 13 bases left in between. Germline V gene lookup returns CDR1 SGHAT and CDR2 FQNNGV. The CDR3 loop spans 15 amino acids. CDR3: CASSLEGPRETEAFF. The CDR3 nucleotides read TGTGCCAGCAGCTTAGAAGGCCCCCGGGAGACTGAAGCTTTCTTT.

This clonotype was recorded at least ten times. The chain joins TRBV5-1 to TRBJ2-3; 9 bases map to TRBD1. From germline, CDR1 is SGHRS and CDR2 YFSETQ. The CDR3 sequence is 15 residues long. The ends lost 5 bases at V and 4 bases at J; junction bases unmatched: 8. The CDR3 DNA follows: TGCGCCAGCAGAAGGGACAGGGCCCGCCCAGATACGCAGTATTTT. Protein sequence: CASRRDRARPDTQYF.

A single count supports this clonotype. V usage is TRBV27 and J usage is TRBJ2-4; TRBD1 agrees at 7 bases. The CDR3 has 13 amino acids. Germline CDR1 reads MNHEY; CDR2 reads SMNVEV (reference sequence). V gave up 4 bases and J gave up 3 bases; unmatched junction bases: 0. CDR3 sequence reads: CASSWDSKNIQYF. In DNA, the CDR3 is TGTGCCAGCAGTTGGGACAGCAAAAACATTCAGTACTTC.

This clonotype was seen repeatedly, ten times or more. This chain links TRBV5-1 with TRBJ1-1; possible D gene TRBD1, 5 bases. This CDR3 has 15 amino acids. Trimming removed 1 base from V and 11 bases from J, with 21 bases in between. The germline V gene has CDR1 SGHRS and CDR2 YFSETQ. The CDR3 loop is CASSLSADTAKGAFF. The CDR3 DNA reads TGCGCCAGCAGCTTGTCGGCGGACACCGCTAAGGGGGCTTTCTTT.

This clonotype was seen a few times. The V call is TRBV28, the J call TRBJ2-2; 11 nucleotides line up with TRBD1. CDR1 is MDHEN, CDR2 SYDVKM, per germline. The ends lost 6 bases at V and 8 bases at J; junction bases unmatched: 11. The CDR3 is made up of 16 amino acids. The CDR3 sequence: CASRRDRDRGSGELFF. CDR3 DNA: TGTGCCAGCAGACGCGACAGGGACAGGGGGTCGGGGGAGCTGTTTTTT.

For this clonotype: Possible read error: a much larger clone is one base away. The chain is built from TRBV28 and TRBJ2-4; 8 bases line up with TRBD2. Germline-derived CDR1 and CDR2 are MDHEN and SYDVKM. The CDR3 runs to 16 residues. DNA of the CDR3: TGTGCCAGCAGAACCCTGGCGGGAGGTTTCAGAAACACTCAGTACTTC. Protein product: CASRTLAGGFRNTQYF.

The J gene is TRBJ2-7, the V gene TRBV29-1, with TRBD2 matching over 11 bases. Germline CDR1 and CDR2: SQVTM and ANQGSEA. V trimming: 2 bases; J trimming: 5 bases; junction bases outside the gene matches: 8. This CDR3 is built from 15 residues. Here the CDR3 DNA reads TGCAGCGTTGAAACGGTAGCGGGAGGGCCCCACGAGCAGTACTTC. Translating gives CSVETVAGGPHEQYF.

This clonotype was found many times. The chain joins TRBV20-1 to TRBJ2-3, with TRBD2 matching over 13 bases. J was trimmed by 3 bases and V by 5 bases; bases with no gene match: 8. Germline V gene lookup returns CDR1 DFQATT and CDR2 SNEGSKA (reference sequence). The CDR3 runs to 16 residues. CDR3 DNA: TGCAGTGCTCTACGGACTAGCGGGAGAAGGACAGATACGCAGTATTTT. Translation gives CSALRTSGRRTDTQYF.

Of note for this clonotype: The junction departs from germline at one end; a sequencing error may be responsible. This chain connects TRBV28 to TRBJ2-7; possibly TRBD1 or TRBD2 for D (6 bases each). Looked up from germline, CDR1 is MDHEN and CDR2 is SYDVKM. CDR3 length: 17 residues. This CDR3 is CASSQLRGLLNSYEQCF. The CDR3, as DNA: TGTGCCAGCAGTCAACTCAGGGGACTGCTTAACTCCTACGAGCAGTGCTTC.

The rearrangement links TRBV20-1 to TRBJ2-3; TRBD1 matches 12 bases. Germline V gene sequence: CDR1 DFQATT, CDR2 SNEGSKA (reference sequence). V dropped 2 bases and J dropped 6; count of bases not matched to a gene: 6. This CDR3 region has 15 residues. Here the CDR3 reads CSARSGDRGRDTQYF. The CDR3 DNA follows: TGCAGTGCTAGATCCGGGGACAGGGGGCGGGATACGCAGTATTTT.

This clonotype was observed at least ten times. This rearrangement joins TRBV15 to TRBJ2-2, with TRBD1 as a possible D gene (5 bases). This CDR3 has 13 residues. Looked up from germline, CDR1 is LNHNV and CDR2 is YYDKDF (reference sequence). Trimming stripped 1 base from V and 5 bases from J, with 5 bases between. The CDR3 DNA reads TGTGCCACCAGCAGAGGGACAACCGGGGAGCTGTTTTTT. Its protein is CATSRGTTGELFF.

This chain connects TRBV12-3 or TRBV12-4 to TRBJ2-7; 8 nucleotides agree with TRBD1. The CDR3 contains 15 residues. J lost 1 base, V lost 3 bases, and 5 bases had no gene match. This chain's CDR3 is CASSFGQGGSYEQYF. The CDR3 region has the DNA TGTGCCAGCAGTTTTGGACAGGGCGGATCCTACGAGCAGTACTTC.

CDR3 loop: CSVEDRGRNYGYTF. CDR3 nucleotides: TGCAGCGTTGAAGATCGTGGCAGGAACTATGGCTACACCTTC. J is TRBJ1-2 and V is TRBV29-1; no firm D call. Trimming cost V 0 bases and J 2 bases, with 10 bases left between them. CDR3 size: 14 residues. Germline CDR1 reads SQVTM; CDR2 reads ANQGSEA. Full variable domain (rest looked up from reference TRBV29-1 and TRBJ1-2): SAVISQKPSRDICQRGTSLTIQCQVDSQVTMMFWYRQQPGQSLTLIATANQGSEATYESGFVIDKFPISRPNLTFSTLTVSNMSPEDSSIYLCSVEDRGRNYGYTFGSGTRLTVV.

There are a few counts of this clonotype. The rearrangement uses TRBV18 and TRBJ1-6; D gene ambiguous. The length of the CDR3 is 14 residues. V lost 6 bases and J 8 bases, leaving 14 bases between the germline ends. The germline CDR1 and CDR2 sequences are KGHSH and LQKENI. The CDR3 coding sequence is TGTGCCAGCTCTCGACGGGATTGGGATTCACCCCTCCACTTT. Encoded protein: CASSRRDWDSPLHF. The full variable domain, in which reference TRBV18 and TRBJ1-6 provide the parts outside the CDR3, is NAGVMQNPRHLVRRRGQEARLRCSPMKGHSHVYWYRQLPEEGLKFMVYLQKENIIDESGMPKERFSAEFPKEGPSILRIQQVVRGDSAAYFCASSRRDWDSPLHFGNGTRLTVT.

This clonotype was seen at least ten times. V usage is TRBV7-8 and J usage is TRBJ2-3, with 12 bases aligning to TRBD2. CDR3 length equals 15 residues. V lost 3 bases to trimming and J lost 4 bases; unmatched junction nucleotides: 2. Germline V CDR1 and CDR2: SGHVS, FQNEAQ. CDR3 nucleotides: TGTGCCAGCAGCTTCCGACTAGCGGGAGCAGATACGCAGTATTTT. It specifies CASSFRLAGADTQYF.

The chain combines TRBV7-2 with TRBJ2-7; 9 nucleotides agree with TRBD1. The CDR3 is 16 residues long. Germline assignment: CDR1 SGHTA and CDR2 FQGNSA. V was pared by 1 base and J by 4 bases, with 8 bases of the junction left unmatched. Written as DNA, the CDR3 is TGTGCCAGCAGCTTAGTTGGACAGGGGTGGGATTACGAGCAGTACTTC. This translates into CASSLVGQGWDYEQYF.

This clonotype has a handful of counts. The chain joins TRBV28 to TRBJ1-6; D not certain. Germline V gives CDR1 MDHEN, CDR2 SYDVKM. The V and J ends lost 6 bases and 9 bases respectively, with 12 bases between them. The CDR3 contains 13 residues. CDR3 nucleotides: TGTGCCAGCAGCTCCCACCGGCGTTCACCCCTCCACTTT. Amino acids: CASSSHRRSPLHF. The entire variable domain, with the rest obtained from reference TRBV28 and TRBJ1-6, is as follows: DVKVTQSSRYLVKRTGEKVFLECVQDMDHENMFWYRQDPGLGLRLIYFSYDVKMKEKGDIPEGYSVSREKKERFSLILESASTNQTSMYLCASSSHRRSPLHFGNGTRLTVT.

The V gene is TRBV7-8, the J gene TRBJ1-2; TRBD1 matches at 11 bases. The V gene's germline CDR1 is SGHVS and CDR2 FQNEAQ. V lost 1 base to trimming and J lost 8 bases; unmatched junction nucleotides: 9. The CDR3 is 16 residues long. CDR3: CASSLGTGGSRSGYTF. The DNA for the CDR3 is TGTGCCAGCAGCTTAGGGACAGGGGGCTCCCGGAGCGGCTACACCTTC.

This clonotype has only a few counts. V gene TRBV7-2 combines with J gene TRBJ2-7; TRBD1 matches at 7 bases. Per the germline V gene, CDR1 is SGHTA and CDR2 is FQGNSA. Trimming cost V 3 bases and J 2 bases; bases outside gene matches: 7. The CDR3 length is 15 residues. The CDR3 spells CASSFTGTDPYEQYF. The CDR3 nucleotides are TGTGCCAGCAGCTTTACGGGGACAGACCCCTACGAGCAGTACTTC.